Listed here are 14 T cell receptor beta chains from one sample, sequenced in a study of PD-L1 blockade in urothelial cancer. Time point specified: peripheral blood 6 weeks after treatment start. Profiling relied on immunoSEQ multiplex PCR, and the TCRdb table lists in-frame clones only, not all of them. The data contain fewer than 50,000 clones, 65% to 90% of them singletons. This specimen consisted of PBMCs, obtained around atezolizumab (anti-PD-L1) treatment. These receptors came from a man aged 55 to 69 with urothelial cancer.

The table lists this clone with a few counts. The chain employs TRBV7-9 and TRBJ1-3; D gene uncertain. V lost 5 bases and J lost 9, with 14 bases in between. Germline V gene sequence: CDR1 SEHNR, CDR2 FQNEAQ (reference sequence). The CDR3 is made up of 13 amino acids. Here the CDR3 reads CASSQNPGGTIYF. CDR3 DNA sequence: TGTGCCAGCAGCCAGAACCCGGGAGGCACCATATATTTT.

This clone was detected once. This chain links TRBV6-1 with TRBJ1-5; no reliable D call. Germline CDR1 MNHNS, CDR2 SASEGT. The length of the CDR3 is 14 residues. Trimming took off 2 bases at V and 4 bases at J, with 9 bases between the two ends. As DNA, the CDR3 is TGTGCCAGCAGTGAATCAGGAGGGAATCAGCCCCAGCATTTT. Translation: CASSESGGNQPQHF.

The chain recombines TRBV19 with TRBJ1-1; D gene ambiguous. The V and J ends lost 6 bases and 3 bases respectively, with 14 bases between them. This CDR3 has 14 residues. Germline V gene sequence: CDR1 LNHDA, CDR2 SQIVND (reference sequence). The CDR3 loop reads CASSLTRAHTEAFF. CDR3 nucleotides: TGTGCCAGTAGCCTTACGCGGGCACACACTGAAGCTTTCTTT.

The V and J genes are TRBV5-1 and TRBJ2-7; TRBD1 agrees at 9 bases. The germline V gene encodes CDR1 SGHRS and CDR2 YFSETQ. V shed 0 bases, J shed 2 bases, and the junction held 6 bases outside the gene matches. The CDR3 sequence is 16 residues long. CDR3 nucleotide sequence: TGCGCCAGCAGCTTGGAGGGACAGGGAATAACCTACGAGCAGTACTTC. This codes for CASSLEGQGITYEQYF.

The J gene is TRBJ1-2, the V gene TRBV10-3, with a possible D match to TRBD1 (6 bases). The CDR3 contains 15 residues. In germline, CDR1 is ENHRY, CDR2 SYGVKD. With 3 bases removed from V and 0 bases from J, the gap between germline ends came to 11 bases. The CDR3 nucleotides read TGTGCCATCAGTGACCAGGACAGATCTAACTATGGCTACACCTTC. Its translation: CAISDQDRSNYGYTF.

The genes are TRBV6-1 and TRBJ1-1, with D tentatively TRBD1 (6 bases). The length of the CDR3 is 12 residues. V lost 11 bases to trimming and J lost 7 bases, with 17 bases between them. Germline assignment: CDR1 MNHNS and CDR2 SASEGT. The CDR3 DNA reads TGTGCCGGGGGACATCGGGATTTTGAAGCTTTCTTT. Amino acid sequence: CAGGHRDFEAFF.

This clone was observed a few times. The chain carries TRBV6-5 and TRBJ2-7, with 7 bases fitting TRBD1. The CDR3 covers 15 residues. Germline V gene sequence: CDR1 MNHEY, CDR2 SVGAGI. V trimming: 6 bases; J trimming: 0 bases; junction bases outside the gene matches: 8. CDR3 nucleotide sequence: TGTGCCAGCAGAAATCAGGGGGTATACTCCTACGAGCAGTACTTC. Encoded protein: CASRNQGVYSYEQYF.

The chain links TRBV6-5 to TRBJ1-5, with D perhaps matching TRBD1 (5 bases). The CDR3 consists of 15 residues. Trimming removed 6 bases at V and 4 bases at J, with 16 bases between. Germline CDR1 is MNHEY and CDR2 is SVGAGI. CDR3 nucleotides: TGTGCCAGCAGCCCTTGGGCAGGGCCGAATCAGCCCCAGCATTTT. Translating gives CASSPWAGPNQPQHF.

The gene calls are TRBV2 and TRBJ2-2; 12 positions agree with TRBD1. V was pared by 4 bases and J by 6 bases, with 3 bases of the junction left unmatched. CDR1 and CDR2 (germline): SNHLY, FYNNEI. CDR3 length equals 15 residues. The CDR3 protein is CASSVGTGGPGELFF. The CDR3 coding sequence is TGTGCCAGCAGTGTGGGGACAGGGGGCCCCGGGGAGCTGTTTTTT.

DNA for the CDR3: TGTGCCAGCAGTGAATTATACGAGCAGTACTTC. Amino acid sequence: CASSELYEQYF. The chain uses TRBV6-1 and TRBJ2-7; D not resolved. The germline V gene has CDR1 MNHNS and CDR2 SASEGT. The CDR3 covers 11 residues. V was shortened by 2 bases and J by 4 bases, with 3 bases between the two germline ends.

The chain joins TRBV18 to TRBJ2-2; D perhaps matches TRBD1 (6 bases). Germline-derived CDR1 and CDR2 are KGHSH and LQKENI. The V and J ends lost 3 bases and 2 bases respectively, with 10 bases between them. The CDR3 is 15 amino acids. The CDR3 loop reads CASSPGTHNTGELFF. CDR3 bases: TGTGCCAGCTCACCCGGGACACACAACACCGGGGAGCTGTTTTTT. Full variable domain (outside the CDR3, taken from reference TRBV18 and TRBJ2-2): NAGVMQNPRHLVRRRGQEARLRCSPMKGHSHVYWYRQLPEEGLKFMVYLQKENIIDESGMPKERFSAEFPKEGPSILRIQQVVRGDSAAYFCASSPGTHNTGELFFGEGSRLTVL.

This chain links TRBV7-2 with TRBJ1-2; D perhaps matches TRBD1 (5 bases). There are 12 residues in the CDR3. Trimming shortened V by 5 bases and J by 7 bases, and 11 bases separated the two germline ends. Germline V gene lookup returns CDR1 SGHTA and CDR2 FQGNSA. The CDR3 DNA reads TGTGCCAGCAGCGTAACGGACACTGGCTACACCTTC. Translating it yields CASSVTDTGYTF. Supplemented by reference TRBV7-2 and TRBJ1-2, the full variable domain reads GAGVSQSPSNKVTEKGKDVELRCDPISGHTALYWYRQSLGQGLEFLIYFQGNSAPDKSGLPSDRFSAERTGGSVSTLTIQRTQQEDSAVYLCASSVTDTGYTFGSGTRLTVV.

The V gene is TRBV10-2, the J gene TRBJ1-2, with TRBD1 as a possible D gene (5 bases). Trimming shortened V by 8 bases and J by 2 bases, and 12 bases separated the two germline ends. Germline values: CDR1 WSHSY, CDR2 SAAADI. CDR3 length equals 13 residues. CDR3 protein: CASSTVPNYGYTF. As DNA, the CDR3 is TGCGCCAGCTCGACAGTCCCCAACTATGGCTACACCTTC.

The genes are TRBV7-2 and TRBJ1-5, with D unresolved. This CDR3 region has 14 residues. The germline V gene has CDR1 SGHTA and CDR2 FQGNSA. V was trimmed by 3 bases and J by 0 bases, leaving 6 bases between them. The DNA for the CDR3 is TGTGCCAGCAGCTTTCAGAATAGCAATCAGCCCCAGCATTTT. It yields the protein CASSFQNSNQPQHF.